The present TCR beta chain was sequenced within a study of blood T cell repertoires in COVID-19. Study details: Whether acute or convalescent, the COVID-19 samples came from the United States, Italy and Spain. Sources were T cells, B-cell-depleted T cells, or PBMCs; the material itself was cDNA or gDNA.

Original processing methods: Amplification from reference gene primers served as the basis for estimated nucleated cell counts. Only in-frame clones appear in the TCRdb table, and some are missing; sequencing was by immunoSEQ multiplex PCR. V and J calls and clone size are copied from that table; D and trimming were computed from the DNA. The sample has 130,000 or so clones, about 81% seen once. V was pared by 0 bases and J by 3 bases, with 14 bases between. The CDR3 contains 17 residues. CDR1 and CDR2 from the germline V gene are LGHNA and YSLEER. The V and J genes are TRBV4-3 and TRBJ1-4, with D possibly being TRBD1 (5 bases). Material for sequencing was peripheral blood. This sequence was found in a woman older than 75 with acute or convalescent COVID-19. The CDR3 loop reads CASSQDWGEWANEKLFF. The CDR3 coding sequence is TGCGCCAGCAGCCAAGATTGGGGGGAGTGGGCTAATGAAAAACTGTTTTTT.